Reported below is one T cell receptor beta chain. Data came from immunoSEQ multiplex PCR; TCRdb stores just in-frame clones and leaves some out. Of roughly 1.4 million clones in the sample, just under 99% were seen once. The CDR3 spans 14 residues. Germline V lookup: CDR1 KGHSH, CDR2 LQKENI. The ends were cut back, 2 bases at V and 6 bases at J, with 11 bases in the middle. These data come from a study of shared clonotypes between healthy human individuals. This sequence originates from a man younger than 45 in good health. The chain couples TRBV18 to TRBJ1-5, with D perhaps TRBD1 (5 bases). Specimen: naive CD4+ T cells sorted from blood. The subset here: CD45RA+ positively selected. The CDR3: CASSPKEGTQPQHF. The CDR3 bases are TGTGCCAGCTCACCAAAGGAGGGGACTCAGCCCCAGCATTTT.